This TCR beta chain was captured in a study of blood T cell repertoires in COVID-19 (dated by TCRdb to between 2020 and 2021). Background for the entire study: Samples from collaborators originated in the United States, Italy and Spain and spanned both the acute and convalescent phases of COVID-19. The prospective study material was composed of cDNA or gDNA derived from T cells, B-cell-depleted T cells, or PBMCs. Deeply sampled blood TCRbeta repertoires from subjects exposed to, actively infected with, or recovered from COVID-19 were included in the dataset. The repertoires were released in a freely available public database intended as a resource for research on the immune response to SARS-CoV-2. Samples came from the ongoing ImmuneRACE study (first 160 participants) plus 1,254 subjects from 6 global collaborators. A de-identified subject ID, COVID-19 status, age in years and sex were almost always included in the sample metadata. Where available, HLA class I and class II types were obtained from metadata supplied by the sample provider rather than from assay-based typing. The paper as a whole reports these results and caveats: The quantity of clinical and demographic metadata differed by source and by participant and was supplied without curation.

TCRbeta CDR3 regions were amplified from genomic DNA by means of the immunoSEQ Assay, a bias-controlled multiplex PCR. From the authors' description of their analysis: Nucleated cell counts per sample were estimated from amplification of reference gene primers within the assay. To quantify the absolute abundance of each unique TCRbeta CDR3 rearrangement, sequence reads were collapsed and filtered. For each sample, productive Simpson clonality was calculated by taking the square root of Simpson's diversity index across productive rearrangements. In its TCRdb copy, this immuneACCESS table keeps in-frame sequences only and misses some clones. Where compared with another copy, unresolved V genes explain less than half of these, and the others have no known cause. The V and J calls and the clone size are those of that table, but D and trimming were determined from the DNA. For this sample the table gives approximately 250,000 clones, of which approximately 90% were detected only once. Clones ranked in the top ten supply roughly 4.3% of the sample.

Reading the germline V gene gives CDR1 KGHSY and CDR2 FQNENV. The CDR3 contains 17 residues, cysteine and phenylalanine counted. Just CDR3 DNA is preserved here, 51 bases in frame from base 1. V loses 0 bases, J loses 1 base, and the germline ends lie 16 bases apart. Participants in the prospective study were aged roughly 18 to 90 years, lived in about two dozen United States geographic areas, and enrolled through a virtual design. In the prospective study, participants were assigned to cohorts based on the clinical history participants reported in a screening survey and a study questionnaire. Mobile phlebotomists in the prospective study collected whole blood, serum and a nasopharyngeal or oropharyngeal swab from every participant. Prospective study participants could optionally give additional blood draws and questionnaires over an approximately two-month period. Prospective study blood samples were shipped either frozen or at room temperature before DNA extraction.

Worth noting for this clone: What this receptor recognizes is not known. No much larger clone exists at a distance of one base, and base qualities are not known.

The sample was PBMCs or T cells enriched from blood (not recorded which). This receptor was obtained from a woman younger than 45 with acute COVID-19. This chain joins TRBV16 to TRBJ2-7; perhaps TRBD2 is the D gene, with 6 bases matching. The nucleotide sequence reads TGTGCCAGCAGCCAATCCCTGGGACTTGTTCCATCCTACGAGCAGTACTTC. It translates to CASSQSLGLVPSYEQYF.